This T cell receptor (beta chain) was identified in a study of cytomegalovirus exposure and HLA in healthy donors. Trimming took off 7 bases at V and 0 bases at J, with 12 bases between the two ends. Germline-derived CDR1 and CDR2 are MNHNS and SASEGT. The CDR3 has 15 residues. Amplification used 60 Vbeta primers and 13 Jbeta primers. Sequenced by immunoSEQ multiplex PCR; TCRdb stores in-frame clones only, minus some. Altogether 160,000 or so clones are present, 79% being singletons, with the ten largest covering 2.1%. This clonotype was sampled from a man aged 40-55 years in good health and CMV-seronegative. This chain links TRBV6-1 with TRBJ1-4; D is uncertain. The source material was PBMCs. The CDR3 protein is CASIGFGATNEKLFF. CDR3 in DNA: TGTGCCAGCATAGGGTTCGGGGCAACTAATGAAAAACTGTTTTTT.